This TCR beta chain was profiled in a study of T cell responses to AZD1222 COVID-19 vaccine. Study outcomes and limitations: Most donors were white British and more were female, and clonal diversity was possibly underestimated. The peak T cell response came first, and repertoires were sampled only after it.

Data came from immunoSEQ multiplex PCR; TCRdb stores just in-frame clones and leaves some out. This table has roughly 140,000 clones, about 89% appearing once. Details on this clone: The target antigen is unknown.

CDR3 length equals 18 residues. This clonotype was sampled from an adult in good health. The sequences come from peripheral blood, collected on day 0 of AZD1222 vaccination. This chain links TRBV21-1 with TRBJ1-5; the table names TRBD1, a call not compared with the DNA. TRBV21-1 has pseudogene status. The DNA of the CDR3 is TGTGCCGTCAGGGGGGCAGACAGGGGCCATTATAGCAATCAGCCCCAGCATTTT. Translating it yields CAVRGADRGHYSNQPQHF.